A selection of T cell receptor beta chains follows, all from one sample in a study of T cell repertoires and leukemia-associated antigens. MiXCR was run by TCRdb on the 5' RACE reads, yielding one entry per CDR3 protein. Among around 12,000 distinct CDR3 sequences listed, roughly 39% were seen once. Antigens for these TCRs are unknown. The sample taken for sequencing was CD3+ T cells sorted from blood and cultured. These receptors were taken from a female donor in good health. CDR3s include the opening cysteine and the closing phenylalanine or tryptophan. The D gene is left open where the match is weak. The listing skips clone size in some rows; elsewhere it reads once, few, many or a size class.

V gene	D gene	clone size	J gene	CDR3 protein	CDR3 DNA
TRBV12-3/TRBV12-4	.	.	TRBJ1-2	CASSDGRVHGYTF	TGTGCCAGCAGCGACGGACGGGTCCATGGCTACACCTTC
TRBV6-1	.	.	TRBJ2-6	CATPGPSGADVLTF	TGTGCCACCCCTGGACCCTCTGGGGCCGACGTCCTGACTTTC
TRBV20-1	.	.	TRBJ2-3	CSANRGRGHRSTDTQYF	TGCAGTGCCAATAGGGGCAGGGGCCACAGAAGCACAGATACGCAGTATTTT
TRBV6-5	.	.	TRBJ2-3	CASSRTTDPDTQYF	TGTGCCAGCAGTCGAACGACAGACCCAGATACGCAGTATTTT
TRBV6-5	TRBD1	many	TRBJ2-3	CASSVTGDKDTQYF	TGTGCCAGCAGCGTTACAGGGGATAAAGATACGCAGTATTTT
TRBV7-9	.	few	TRBJ2-1	CASSSLDHSYNEQFF	TGTGCCAGCAGCTCTCTGGACCATTCCTACAATGAGCAGTTCTTC
TRBV12-3/TRBV12-4	.	few	TRBJ1-1	CASRKLENTEAFF	TGTGCCAGCAGAAAGCTTGAGAACACTGAAGCTTTCTTT
TRBV20-1	TRBD2	few	TRBJ2-3	CSAREDRGLAGVWVTDTQYF	TGCAGTGCTAGAGAAGACAGGGGACTAGCGGGAGTTTGGGTCACAGATACGCAGTATTTT
TRBV6-5	.	many	TRBJ1-2	CASSYSDRTNYGYTF	TGTGCCAGCAGTTACTCGGACCGGACTAACTATGGCTACACCTTC
TRBV7-8	.	.	TRBJ2-7	CASSLTYEQYF	TGTGCCAGCAGCCTAACCTACGAGCAGTACTTC
TRBV11-2	TRBD1	.	TRBJ2-7	CACSLASFGQVYEQYF	TGTGCCTGCAGCCTAGCATCCTTTGGACAGGTCTACGAGCAGTACTTC
TRBV10-3	.	.	TRBJ2-3	CASRWGVSTDTQYF	TGTGCCAGCCGTTGGGGGGTGAGCACAGATACGCAGTATTTT
TRBV7-8	TRBD2	.	TRBJ2-7	CASSGEGGLAEYF	TGTGCCAGCAGCGGAGAGGGTGGGCTAGCGGAATACTTC
TRBV29-1	TRBD2	medium-sized	TRBJ2-1	CSVEGLALRYNEQFF	TGCAGCGTTGAGGGACTAGCCCTGAGATACAATGAGCAGTTCTTC
TRBV5-1	TRBD1	medium-sized	TRBJ2-1	CASKGTGRLAIDEQFF	TGCGCCAGCAAGGGGACAGGGAGGCTAGCGATCGATGAGCAGTTCTTC
TRBV7-2	.	many	TRBJ2-3	CASSLVDTQYF	TGTGCCAGCAGCTTGGTGGATACGCAGTATTTT
TRBV6-5	TRBD1	.	TRBJ1-1	CACSYGTGLTEAFF	TGTGCCTGCAGTTACGGGACAGGGCTCACTGAGGCTTTCTTT
TRBV21-1	.	medium-sized	TRBJ2-1	CARTHENAQFF	TGTGCCAGAACTCATGAAAACGCCCAGTTCTTC
TRBV6-2/TRBV6-3	.	once	TRBJ2-2	CASTTGTTTGELFF	TGTGCCAGCACCACAGGGACCACCACCGGGGAGCTGTTTTTT
TRBV7-9	.	.	TRBJ1-1	CASSPWDRGAFF	TGTGCCAGCAGCCCCTGGGACCGAGGCGCTTTCTTT
TRBV11-2	.	large	TRBJ2-1	CASSLEQGSYNEQFF	TGTGCCAGCAGCTTAGAACAGGGCTCCTACAATGAGCAGTTCTTC
TRBV20-1	TRBD2	few	TRBJ2-1	CSAKRESRFNEQFF	TGCAGTGCTAAGCGGGAGTCCAGATTCAATGAGCAGTTCTTC
TRBV5-1	.	medium-sized	TRBJ2-1	CASSPGDVSSYNEQFF	TGCGCCAGCAGCCCGGGGGACGTCAGCTCCTACAATGAGCAGTTCTTC
TRBV15	.	few	TRBJ2-5	CATSSASPGETQYF	TGTGCCACCAGCAGCGCCTCACCCGGGGAGACCCAGTACTTC
TRBV9	TRBD2	.	TRBJ2-3	CASRDGASGRADTQYF	TGCGCCAGCCGCGACGGGGCTAGCGGGAGGGCAGATACGCAGTATTTT
TRBV20-1	TRBD2	medium-sized	TRBJ2-1	CSAVGLAGREQFF	TGCAGTGCTGTCGGACTAGCGGGACGCGAGCAGTTCTTC
TRBV7-3	.	.	TRBJ1-2	CASSGGPRSYGYTF	TGTGCCAGCAGCGGGGGACCAAGGAGCTATGGCTACACCTTC
TRBV28	TRBD2	few	TRBJ2-5	CASSLAGETETQYF	TGTGCCAGCAGTTTGGCGGGAGAGACAGAGACCCAGTACTTC
TRBV30	.	many	TRBJ1-2	CAWSVGVHYYGYTF	TGTGCCTGGAGTGTTGGGGTCCATTACTATGGCTACACCTTC
TRBV20-1	.	.	TRBJ1-1	CSARDLVAIEAFF	TGCAGTGCTAGAGATCTGGTAGCAATTGAAGCTTTCTTT
TRBV27	.	few	TRBJ2-3	CASSSTGYTDTQYF	TGTGCCAGCAGTTCGACAGGATACACAGATACGCAGTATTTT
TRBV29-1	.	.	TRBJ2-4	CSVEEGAGKNIQYF	TGCAGCGTTGAGGAGGGGGCTGGCAAAAACATTCAGTACTTC
TRBV4-2	.	.	TRBJ2-2	CASSQANAGNTGELFF	TGTGCCAGCAGCCAAGCCAATGCGGGGAACACCGGGGAGCTGTTTTTT
TRBV5-1	.	.	TRBJ1-1	CASSLAGANTEAFF	TGCGCCAGCAGCTTGGCCGGAGCGAACACTGAAGCTTTCTTT
TRBV29-1	TRBD1	.	TRBJ1-1	CSVNDRDRPLAFF	TGCAGCGTCAATGACCGGGACAGACCCCTTGCTTTCTTT
TRBV9	.	.	TRBJ2-5	CASSPRGDPETQYF	TGTGCCAGCAGCCCCCGGGGTGACCCGGAGACCCAGTACTTC
TRBV6-2/TRBV6-3	.	.	TRBJ2-7	CASSYRGSHEQYF	TGTGCCAGCAGTTATAGGGGCTCCCACGAGCAGTACTTC
TRBV6-1	TRBD1	.	TRBJ1-2	CASSSWTGDLYGYTF	TGTGCCAGCAGTTCTTGGACAGGCGACCTCTATGGCTACACCTTC
TRBV29-1	.	.	TRBJ2-5	CSVDNGGETQYF	TGCAGCGTTGACAACGGAGGGGAGACCCAGTACTTC
TRBV20-1	TRBD1	.	TRBJ1-2	CSARSGTGAGGYGYTF	TGCAGTGCTAGATCAGGGACAGGGGCGGGGGGCTATGGCTACACCTTC
TRBV11-2	.	.	TRBJ1-6	CASSSQNSPLHF	TGTGCCAGCAGCTCGCAGAATTCACCCCTCCACTTT
TRBV7-6	.	medium-sized	TRBJ2-7	CASSLNSYEQYF	TGTGCCAGCAGCTTAAACAGCTACGAGCAGTACTTC
TRBV7-2	.	.	TRBJ1-1	CASSLAAGNAEAFF	TGTGCCAGCAGCTTAGCCGCGGGCAACGCTGAGGCTTTCTTT
TRBV12-3/TRBV12-4	.	.	TRBJ2-1	CASSLVGRGLFF	TGTGCCAGCAGTTTAGTAGGGAGAGGGCTGTTCTTC
TRBV5-6	.	medium-sized	TRBJ1-6	CASSLQIYNSPLHF	TGTGCCAGCAGCTTGCAGATCTATAATTCACCCCTCCACTTT
TRBV20-1	.	many	TRBJ2-7	CSAPGPGKNEQYF	TGCAGTGCCCCGGGACCGGGGAAGAACGAGCAGTACTTC
TRBV7-2	.	.	TRBJ2-3	CASSLDLFGAIGTDTQYF	TGTGCCAGCAGCTTAGACCTCTTCGGTGCGATCGGGACAGATACGCAGTATTTT
TRBV3-1	.	many	TRBJ2-7	CASSQDFDSYEQYF	TGTGCCAGCAGCCAAGATTTCGATTCCTACGAGCAGTACTTC
TRBV20-1	.	.	TRBJ2-1	CSATPEQGSYNEQFF	TGCAGTGCTACCCCCGAACAGGGCTCCTACAATGAGCAGTTCTTC
TRBV7-9	.	many	TRBJ2-1	CASNLPPGADNQPYNEQFF	TGTGCCAGCAACCTCCCGCCGGGGGCGGACAACCAACCCTACAATGAGCAGTTCTTC